A single sample is the source of the 20 T cell receptor beta chains below, sequenced in a study of cytomegalovirus exposure and HLA in healthy donors. This PCR relied on a set of 60 Vbeta primers and 13 Jbeta primers. The protocol was immunoSEQ multiplex PCR, while the TCRdb copy is restricted to in-frame clones and leaves out a portion. The repertoire consists of 90,000 to 150,000 clones, with about 78% occurring once and the leading ten covering about 7.8%. Material: PBMCs. The receptors were gathered from a woman aged 40 to 50 in good health and CMV-seropositive.

The rearrangement joins TRBV7-9 to TRBJ2-7, with 9 bases matching TRBD1. V was pared by 5 bases and J by 4 bases, with 12 bases of the junction left unmatched. The CDR3 has 16 residues. Germline V gene sequence: CDR1 SEHNR, CDR2 FQNEAQ (reference sequence). Written as DNA, the CDR3 is TGTGCCAGCAGCCCCCCCACAGGGGGCTTCGGATACGAGCAGTACTTC. Its translation is CASSPPTGGFGYEQYF.

The V call is TRBV6-5, the J call TRBJ2-5, with 8 positions matching TRBD1. The CDR3 totals 15 residues. The junction had 6 bases not matched to a gene; V was cut back by 2 bases and J by 4 bases. Germline V gene data show CDR1 as MNHEY and CDR2 as SVGAGI. CDR3 in amino acids: CASSYAGGRGETQYF. The DNA of the CDR3 is TGTGCCAGCAGTTACGCAGGGGGCCGTGGAGAGACCCAGTACTTC.

This clone has only a few counts. The gene calls are TRBV5-6 and TRBJ1-5; 9 nucleotides line up with TRBD1. This CDR3 is 15 amino acids long. J gave up 5 bases and V 3 bases, and 6 bases lay outside the gene matches. Germline CDR1 and CDR2: SGHDT and YYEEEE. The CDR3 DNA reads as TGTGCCAGCAGCTACGGGGGGACAGGGCATCAGCCCCAGCATTTT. Translating gives CASSYGGTGHQPQHF.

This clone was recorded a few times. The chain employs TRBV7-9 and TRBJ1-2; D is uncertain. V shed 4 bases and J shed 4 bases, with 10 bases lying between them. From germline, CDR1 is SEHNR and CDR2 FQNEAQ (reference sequence). This CDR3 has 13 residues. The CDR3 region is CASSSGQTYGYTF. CDR3 bases: TGTGCCAGCAGCTCAGGCCAGACCTATGGCTACACCTTC.

The chain combines TRBV14 with TRBJ2-7, with 8 bases matching TRBD1. This CDR3 comprises 12 residues. The germline gives CDR1 SGHDN, CDR2 FVKESK. J was trimmed by 13 bases and V by 1 base; bases with no gene match: 6. The CDR3 sequence: CASSQVRTGLYF. The CDR3 DNA reads as TGTGCCAGCAGCCAAGTTAGGACAGGGCTTTACTTC.

This clone was recorded a few times. The J gene is TRBJ2-7, the V gene TRBV13; TRBD1 aligns across 8 bases. Looked up from germline, CDR1 is PRHDT and CDR2 is FYEKMQ (reference sequence). Trimming took 1 base from V and 3 from J; bases not matched to a gene: 5. This CDR3 is built from 15 residues. CDR3 DNA: TGTGCCAGCAGCTTAGTCGACAGGGGAGGCTACGAGCAGTACTTC. Its translation: CASSLVDRGGYEQYF.

The chain couples TRBV5-1 to TRBJ1-3, with D perhaps matching TRBD1 (6 bases). The CDR3 contains 16 residues. Germline V CDR1 and CDR2: SGHRS, YFSETQ. The V end was cut by 4 bases, the J end by 0 bases, with 14 bases between. The CDR3: CASSTMTGLSGNTIYF. In DNA, the CDR3 is TGCGCCAGCAGCACAATGACAGGCCTCTCTGGAAACACCATATATTTT. Filled out from reference TRBV5-1 and TRBJ1-3, the complete variable domain reads KAGVTQTPRYLIKTRGQQVTLSCSPISGHRSVSWYQQTPGQGLQFLFEYFSETQRNKGNFPGRFSGRQFSNSRSEMNVSTLELGDSALYLCASSTMTGLSGNTIYFGEGSWLTVV.

This chain links TRBV2 with TRBJ2-5; 7 bases are a match to TRBD1. J was trimmed by 4 bases and V by 4 bases; bases with no gene match: 3. Per the germline V gene, CDR1 is SNHLY and CDR2 is FYNNEI. This CDR3 has 13 residues. CDR3 loop: CASSGNRGETQYF. CDR3 nucleotides: TGTGCCAGCAGTGGGAACAGGGGAGAGACCCAGTACTTC.

As concerns this clone: Within the sample, other DNA sequences also encode this same CDR3. This chain connects TRBV7-2 to TRBJ1-1; D perhaps matches TRBD1 (6 bases). This CDR3 is 13 amino acids long. Germline lookup yields CDR1 SGHTA and CDR2 FQGNSA. Trimming cost V 3 bases and J 3 bases, with 8 bases left between them. CDR3 sequence: CASSLYRDTEAFF. For the CDR3, the DNA is TGTGCCAGCAGCTTGTACAGGGACACTGAAGCTTTCTTT.

This clone was counted only a few times. The chain joins TRBV2 to TRBJ1-2, with 9 nucleotides matching TRBD1. The CDR3 runs to 16 residues. V lost 4 bases, J lost 9 bases, and 15 bases stayed unmatched. Germline V gives CDR1 SNHLY, CDR2 FYNNEI. The CDR3 is CASSGRTGATLWSYTF. In nucleotides, the CDR3 is TGTGCCAGCAGTGGGCGGACAGGGGCTACTCTATGGAGCTACACCTTC.

The rearrangement links TRBV25-1 to TRBJ1-2; 9 bases are a match to TRBD1. V gave up 6 bases and J gave up 4 bases; unmatched junction bases: 0. Germline V CDR1 and CDR2: MGHDK, SYGVNS. This CDR3 comprises 12 residues. CDR3 in DNA: TGTGCCAGCAGGACAGGGGGCTATGGCTACACCTTC. Its translation is CASRTGGYGYTF.

This clone has only a few counts. V usage is TRBV2 and J usage is TRBJ2-1; 9 bases fit TRBD2. V lost 7 bases and J lost 5; bases outside the gene matches: 15. The CDR3 runs 17 residues. CDR1 is SNHLY, CDR2 FYNNEI, per germline. CDR3 DNA sequence: TGTGCCAGCACTATTAGCGGGGGCTACCTAACCGACAATGAGCAGTTCTTC. It specifies CASTISGGYLTDNEQFF. Together with reference TRBV2 and TRBJ2-1, the CDR3 gives the full variable domain: EPEVTQTPSHQVTQMGQEVILRCVPISNHLYFYWYRQILGQKVEFLVSFYNNEISEKSEIFDDQFSVERPDGSNFTLKIRSTKLEDSAMYFCASTISGGYLTDNEQFFGPGTRLTVL.

This clone rates as medium-sized. The chain employs TRBV10-2 and TRBJ1-4, with a possible D match to TRBD1 (5 bases). The CDR3 has 14 amino acids. The V gene's germline CDR1 is WSHSY and CDR2 SAAADI. Trimming stripped 5 bases from V and 8 bases from J, with 15 bases between. In DNA, the CDR3 is TGCGCCAGCAGTCCAGGGTCGATCGAGGAAAAACTGTTTTTT. Its translation is CASSPGSIEEKLFF.

This sequence joins TRBV10-1 and TRBJ2-2; D uncertain. The CDR3 is 20 residues long. Germline lookup yields CDR1 WNHNN and CDR2 SYGVQD (reference sequence). Trimming shortened V by 2 bases and J by 0 bases, and 22 bases separated the two germline ends. This CDR3 reads CASSEDLYDKPESNTGELFF. The CDR3, as DNA: TGCGCCAGCAGTGAGGATCTCTATGACAAACCAGAATCGAACACCGGGGAGCTGTTTTTT.

The chain has TRBV11-2 and TRBJ1-6, with D possibly matching TRBD1 (5 bases). Germline V gene lookup returns CDR1 SGHAT and CDR2 FQNNGV. Between the trimmed V and J ends, which lost 1 base and 5 bases, there was a span of 9 bases. The CDR3 contains 15 residues. The CDR3, as DNA: TGTGCCAGCAGCTTAGTAGCGGGGGATAATTCACCCCTCCACTTT. Protein sequence: CASSLVAGDNSPLHF.

The J gene is TRBJ1-2, the V gene TRBV29-1, with 9 bases fitting TRBD1. Germline loops: CDR1 SQVTM, CDR2 ANQGSEA. This CDR3 is 15 amino acids long. Trimming at V came to 2 bases and at J to 2 bases, leaving 6 bases not matched to a gene. The CDR3 coding sequence is TGCAGCGTTGAAAACTCGGGACAGGGAAACTATGGCTACACCTTC. It codes for CSVENSGQGNYGYTF.

The chain recombines TRBV27 with TRBJ2-5; weak D call: TRBD1 (5 bases). The CDR3 length is 14 residues. Trimming removed 6 bases from V and 5 bases from J, with 16 bases in between. The V gene's germline CDR1 is MNHEY and CDR2 SMNVEV (reference sequence). Here the CDR3 reads CASRDPRVEETQYF. In nucleotides, the CDR3 is TGTGCCAGCAGAGACCCCAGGGTAGAGGAGACCCAGTACTTC.

The chain recombines TRBV27 with TRBJ2-5; a weak D match, TRBD1 (6 bases). The CDR3 contains 15 residues. Germline CDR1 is MNHEY and CDR2 is SMNVEV (reference sequence). Trimming left V 5 bases short and J 11 bases short, with 24 bases between. CDR3 coding DNA: TGTGCCAGCAGTCCCGGGACAACTCCCAATCGAGAGCAGTACTTC. Its protein product is CASSPGTTPNREQYF.

This clone was observed once. The V gene is TRBV6-5, the J gene TRBJ1-1; D is ambiguous. This CDR3 is built from 16 residues. CDR1 is MNHEY, CDR2 SVGAGI, per germline. V lost 0 bases and J 11 bases, leaving 22 bases between the germline ends. CDR3 region: CASSYSGSPGLETAFF. The CDR3 DNA is TGTGCCAGCAGTTACTCTGGGAGTCCGGGCCTAGAGACGGCTTTCTTT.

The V and J genes are TRBV2 and TRBJ1-2, with 7 bases aligning to TRBD1. The CDR3 totals 16 residues. Germline trimming cut 1 base from V and 2 bases from J; bases unmatched to any gene: 7. CDR1 and CDR2 from the germline V gene are SNHLY and FYNNEI. The CDR3, as DNA: TGTGCCAGCAGTGAAGATCCGACAGGGCGGAACTATGGCTACACCTTC. Amino acids: CASSEDPTGRNYGYTF.